The source of this TCR beta chain is a study of blood T cells in healthy people across ages. A J-beta primer mix and a sample-barcoded 5' primer were used in a second PCR of about 7 to 12 cycles. TCRdb re-analysed the 5' RACE reads in MiXCR, keeping a single row per CDR3 protein. The sample consists of 800,000 or so distinct CDR3 sequences, roughly 46% of them appearing once. CDR3 length equals 14 residues. Germline lookup yields CDR1 MNHEY and CDR2 SMNVEV (reference sequence). The germline V and J ends were trimmed by 11 bases and 2 bases, with 16 bases remaining between them. The V and J genes are TRBV27 and TRBJ2-1; D might be TRBD1 (6 bases). The clonotype comes from a man of 80 years or more in good health. Sequencing was carried out using blood. DNA of the CDR3: TGTGCCCCCATACGGGACACGGCCTACAATGAGCAGTTCTTC. Amino acid sequence: CAPIRDTAYNEQFF.